The rows below give T cell receptor beta chains drawn from one sample of a study of cytomegalovirus exposure and HLA in healthy donors. Assay: immunoSEQ multiplex PCR; the TCRdb copy retains only in-frame clones and omits some. The sample lists roughly 190,000 clones, approximately 84% occurring once. Sequencing input: PBMCs. Receptor source: a woman between 50 and 59 years old in good health and CMV-seropositive. The CDR3 runs from the conserved cysteine through the conserved F or W. The D gene is left open where the match is weak. Clone size appears in some rows only: once, few, many, or a class for an expanded clone.

TRBD2,TRBV7-2,TRBJ2-7,.,CASSRTGGQPYEQYF,TGTGCCAGCAGCCGAACGGGGGGTCAACCCTACGAGCAGTACTTC
.,TRBV9,TRBJ1-6,.,CASSVPGYNSPLHF,TGTGCCAGCAGCGTCCCAGGCTATAATTCACCCCTCCACTTT
.,TRBV7-9,TRBJ2-7,few,CASSLAPIGRTYEQYF,TGTGCCAGCAGCTTAGCGCCAATAGGGAGGACCTACGAGCAGTACTTC
.,TRBV7-2,TRBJ2-2,.,CASSPRQLRNTGELFF,TGTGCCAGCAGCCCGAGACAGCTTAGGAACACCGGGGAGCTGTTTTTT
.,TRBV2,TRBJ1-3,.,CASRQVSGNTVYF,TGTGCCAGCAGGCAGGTCTCTGGAAACACCGTATATTTT
.,TRBV4-1,TRBJ2-5,.,CASSQGAQSSRREQYF,TGCGCCAGCAGCCAAGGGGCACAGTCTTCAAGGAGGGAGCAGTACTTC
.,TRBV5-1,TRBJ1-3,.,CASSLETGSGNTIYF,TGCGCCAGCAGCTTGGAGACAGGCTCTGGAAACACCATATATTTT
.,TRBV5-1,TRBJ1-1,once,CASRGRLNTEAFF,TGCGCCAGCAGGGGCAGATTGAACACTGAAGCTTTCTTT
TRBD1,TRBV19,TRBJ1-6,.,CASSSAGQGPGSYNSPLHF,TGTGCCAGTAGTAGTGCGGGACAGGGACCTGGCTCCTATAATTCACCCCTCCACTTT
TRBD2,TRBV7-3,TRBJ2-1,.,CASSRGGGYNEQFF,TGTGCCAGCAGCCGCGGGGGGGGATACAATGAGCAGTTCTTC
TRBD1,TRBV27,TRBJ1-2,.,CATRSSAGGGYTF,TGTGCCACACGGTCCTCGGCAGGGGGGGGCTACACCTTC
.,TRBV19,TRBJ1-5,.,CASSSAYRVGQPQHF,TGTGCCAGTAGTTCCGCCTACAGGGTAGGTCAGCCCCAGCATTTT
TRBD1,TRBV7-8,TRBJ1-2,few,CASSLGQKNGYTF,TGTGCCAGCAGCCTGGGACAGAAAAATGGCTACACCTTC
.,TRBV18,TRBJ1-5,few,CASSPGVNQPQHF,TGTGCCAGCTCACCCGGGGTCAATCAGCCCCAGCATTTT
.,TRBV15,TRBJ1-6,.,CATSRGWSYNTPLHF,TGTGCCACCAGCAGAGGTTGGTCCTATAATACACCCCTCCACTTT
TRBD1,TRBV19,TRBJ1-6,once,CASSFPGQGGSPLHF,TGTGCCAGTAGTTTTCCGGGACAGGGAGGATCACCCCTCCACTTT
.,TRBV5-1,TRBJ2-6,.,CASSFSTGFRFPGANVLTF,TGCGCCAGCAGCTTCTCTACAGGGTTTCGTTTTCCTGGGGCCAACGTCCTGACTTTC
TRBD1,TRBV27,TRBJ1-5,.,CASSSLRDSGYSNQPQHF,TGTGCCAGCAGTTCGCTTCGGGACAGCGGTTATAGCAATCAGCCCCAGCATTTT
.,TRBV10-1,TRBJ2-7,.,CASSAAGSVHEQYF,TGCGCCAGCAGTGCCGCGGGATCGGTCCACGAGCAGTACTTC
.,TRBV4-1,TRBJ1-6,.,CASSQERQSNSPLHF,TGCGCCAGCAGCCAAGAGAGGCAGAGTAATTCACCCCTCCACTTT
.,TRBV10-2,TRBJ2-5,few,CATWGTAQSETQYF,TGCGCCACCTGGGGGACTGCACAATCGGAGACCCAGTACTTC
TRBD1,TRBV4-1,TRBJ1-1,.,CASSPGTGGLNTEAFF,TGCGCCAGCAGCCCGGGGACAGGGGGGCTTAACACTGAAGCTTTCTTT
.,TRBV9,TRBJ2-2,.,CASSPGMGAKSTGELFF,TGTGCCAGCAGCCCCGGGATGGGGGCCAAGTCCACCGGGGAGCTGTTTTTT
TRBD2,TRBV5-1,TRBJ2-1,.,CASSLATSGVPNEQFF,TGCGCCAGCAGCTTGGCTACTAGCGGGGTTCCAAATGAGCAGTTCTTC
.,TRBV11-2,TRBJ1-1,.,CASSLGRGSAFF,TGTGCCAGCAGCTTAGGAAGGGGTTCAGCTTTCTTT
.,TRBV14,TRBJ2-3,.,CASSIQGYTDTQYF,TGTGCCAGCAGCATACAGGGATACACAGATACGCAGTATTTT
TRBD2,TRBV5-4,TRBJ2-5,.,CASSLLAGEETQYF,TGTGCCAGCAGCCTTCTAGCGGGGGAAGAGACCCAGTACTTC
.,TRBV28,TRBJ2-7,.,CASSLLQGGKYF,TGTGCCAGCAGTTTATTGCAGGGGGGCAAGTACTTC
TRBD1,TRBV5-1,TRBJ1-2,.,CASSLGQGAINYGYTF,TGCGCCAGCAGCTTGGGGCAGGGGGCGATCAACTATGGCTACACCTTC
.,TRBV5-6,TRBJ1-5,once,CASSFWPRGKRPWEPQHF,TGTGCCAGCAGCTTTTGGCCGAGAGGGAAACGGCCTTGGGAGCCCCAGCATTTT
.,TRBV6-4,TRBJ1-2,.,CASSYEGRYGYTF,TGTGCCAGCAGTTACGAAGGGAGGTATGGCTACACCTTC
TRBD1,TRBV5-1,TRBJ2-7,.,CASSLGTGGYEQYF,TGCGCCAGCAGCTTGGGTACAGGGGGCTATGAGCAGTACTTC
.,TRBV5-5,TRBJ2-5,.,CASSKGGGAIQETQYF,TGTGCCAGCAGTAAAGGAGGGGGGGCGATCCAAGAGACCCAGTACTTC
.,TRBV27,TRBJ1-4,.,CASSAFVGARREKLFF,TGTGCCAGCAGTGCTTTTGTAGGGGCGCGTAGGGAAAAACTGTTTTTT
.,TRBV6-5,TRBJ2-7,.,CASRMPEELTYEQYF,TGTGCCAGCAGAATGCCAGAGGAATTGACCTACGAGCAGTACTTC
.,TRBV19,TRBJ1-2,.,CASSIRAGQLNYGYTF,TGTGCCAGTAGTATCCGGGCTGGACAGCTCAACTATGGCTACACCTTC
TRBD2,TRBV2,TRBJ2-3,.,CASTGGGASDTQYF,TGTGCCAGCACAGGCGGGGGGGCCTCAGATACGCAGTATTTT
.,TRBV10-3,TRBJ1-5,.,CAISEGQGNQPQHF,TGTGCCATCAGTGAGGGGCAGGGGAATCAGCCCCAGCATTTT
TRBD1,TRBV2,TRBJ2-3,.,CASSEGTGGTDTQYF,TGTGCCAGCAGTGAAGGGACAGGGGGGACAGATACGCAGTATTTT
.,TRBV5-1,TRBJ1-6,.,CASMEGVSSPLHF,TGCGCCAGCATGGAAGGGGTAAGCTCACCCCTCCACTTT
.,TRBV11-3,TRBJ2-1,.,CASSWGQKGDEQFF,TGTGCCAGCAGCTGGGGGCAGAAGGGCGATGAGCAGTTCTTC
.,TRBV12-5,TRBJ1-2,.,CASGLVLRLRHGYTF,TGTGCTAGTGGTTTGGTATTGAGGTTACGTCATGGCTACACCTTC
.,TRBV7-2,TRBJ2-3,few,CASSPRPTDTQYF,TGTGCCAGCAGCCCTAGGCCCACAGATACGCAGTATTTT
TRBD1,TRBV7-6,TRBJ1-1,.,CASNRIWDSNTEAFF,TGTGCCAGCAACCGTATCTGGGACAGTAACACTGAAGCTTTCTTT
.,TRBV19,TRBJ2-1,.,CASEWERGGYNEQFF,TGTGCCAGTGAGTGGGAGAGGGGGGGGTACAATGAGCAGTTCTTC
TRBD2,TRBV30,TRBJ2-1,.,CAWSVRGGPYNEQFF,TGTGCCTGGAGTGTACGGGGGGGGCCCTACAATGAGCAGTTCTTC
TRBD1,TRBV10-3,TRBJ1-1,.,CAISGQGNTEAFF,TGTGCCATCTCGGGACAGGGCAACACTGAAGCTTTCTTT
TRBD1,TRBV27,TRBJ2-3,.,CASSFRQGLTDTQYF,TGTGCCAGCAGTTTCCGACAGGGCCTCACAGATACGCAGTATTTT
TRBD1,TRBV19,TRBJ1-1,few,CASTMGQLNTEAFF,TGTGCCAGTACAATGGGACAGTTGAACACTGAAGCTTTCTTT
.,TRBV2,TRBJ2-7,.,CATSGHQYEQYF,TGTGCCACCTCGGGACACCAATACGAGCAGTACTTC
TRBD1,TRBV10-1,TRBJ2-1,few,CASSGRDRVPGGEQFF,TGCGCCAGCAGTGGCCGGGACAGGGTCCCCGGAGGGGAGCAGTTCTTC
TRBD1,TRBV28,TRBJ1-6,few,CASIPDRGQNSPLHF,TGTGCCAGCATCCCGGACAGGGGGCAAAATTCACCCCTCCACTTT